This passage covers 31 T cell receptor beta chains from one sample sequenced in a study of T-cell reconstitution after alpha-beta-depleted transplantation in children. As it was prepared, the TCRbeta library received unique molecular identifiers. TCRdb fed the PCR reads into MiXCR, producing one record per CDR3 protein. The sample shows about 290,000 distinct CDR3 sequences, over 9.5% of them seen only once. The specimen was PBMCs, collected before TCRalphabeta/CD19-depleted stem cell transplant. These receptor sequences come from a boy in the first two years of life with acute myeloid leukemia, due to receive a stem cell transplant.

This clonotype was counted many times. This chain connects TRBV5-8 to TRBJ2-3; D gene uncertain. V lost 0 bases to trimming and J lost 5 bases, with 7 bases between them. CDR1 is SGHTS and CDR2 is YDEGEE in the germline V gene. This CDR3 contains 13 residues. Here the CDR3 reads CASSLEALDTQYF. The CDR3 bases are TGTGCCAGCAGCTTGGAGGCCTTAGATACGCAGTATTTT.

This clonotype came up many times. The chain carries TRBV21-1 and TRBJ2-3; whether TRBD2, the table's D call, matches the DNA was not checked. TRBV21-1 is noted as a pseudogene. CDR3 length equals 20 residues. Here the CDR3 reads CAGQTHPSGRAINLLDTQYF. The CDR3 region has the DNA TGTGCCGGCCAAACCCATCCTAGCGGGAGGGCCATTAATCTTCTCGATACGCAGTATTTT.

This clonotype occurred many times. The chain has TRBV4-2 and TRBJ2-7, with D possibly being TRBD2 (6 bases). Germline V lookup: CDR1 LGHNA, CDR2 YNFKEQ. The CDR3 sequence is 15 residues long. Trimming took off 0 bases at V and 4 bases at J, with 13 bases between the two ends. CDR3 amino acids: CASSQDEEGTYEQYF. CDR3 bases: TGTGCCAGCAGCCAAGATGAGGAGGGAACATACGAGCAGTACTTC.

This clonotype was recorded many times. This chain connects TRBV10-3 to TRBJ2-1; tentatively, D is TRBD1 (6 bases). V was trimmed by 6 bases and J by 8 bases, leaving 20 bases between them. The CDR3 runs 15 residues. Germline V gives CDR1 ENHRY, CDR2 SYGVKD. For the CDR3, the DNA is TGTGCCATCAGAGAGGACCCCCGGACAGCCGATGAGCAGTTCTTC. Amino acids: CAIREDPRTADEQFF.

This clonotype was counted at least ten times. This sequence joins TRBV4-3 and TRBJ2-1, with no clear D. CDR3 length: 15 amino acids. Germline CDR1 is LGHNA and CDR2 is YSLEER. The ends were cut back, 1 base at V and 3 bases at J, with 10 bases in the middle. CDR3 sequence (DNA): TGCGCCAGCAGCCAAGGGTTTGAAGGCTACAATGAGCAGTTCTTC. This translates into CASSQGFEGYNEQFF.

There are many counts of this clonotype. The chain employs TRBV7-2 and TRBJ1-2; possible D gene TRBD1, 5 bases. V was trimmed by 6 bases and J by 2 bases, leaving 10 bases between them. The CDR3 has 13 residues. The germline gives CDR1 SGHTA, CDR2 FQGNSA. The CDR3 region is CASRRGPNYGYTF. CDR3 DNA: TGTGCCAGCAGGAGGGGACCAAACTATGGCTACACCTTC.

This clonotype was counted ten times or more. V gene TRBV9 combines with J gene TRBJ1-5; D is uncertain. This CDR3 has 13 amino acids. The V end lost 0 bases, the J end lost 2 bases, and 3 bases lay between the germline ends. Germline CDR1 is SGDLS and CDR2 is YYNGEE. DNA of the CDR3: TGTGCCAGCAGCGTAGATGGCAATCAGCCCCAGCATTTT. Amino acid sequence: CASSVDGNQPQHF.

This clonotype has ten or more counts. This chain joins TRBV20-1 and TRBJ2-1; 7 nucleotides agree with TRBD2. Germline values: CDR1 DFQATT, CDR2 SNEGSKA (reference sequence). CDR3 length equals 14 residues. V gave up 6 bases and J gave up 3 bases; unmatched junction bases: 8. The DNA of the CDR3 is TGCAGTGCGGGGTCGGGGGGACTCTACAATGAGCAGTTCTTC. Protein sequence: CSAGSGGLYNEQFF.

This clonotype was recorded many times. In DNA form, the CDR3 reads TGTGCCAGCAGCCGAGCAGGACTAGCGGGGGCGGCCTCCTACAATGAGCAGTTCTTC. This encodes CASSRAGLAGAASYNEQFF. The genes are TRBV4-2 and TRBJ2-1; 13 positions match TRBD2. After removal of 4 bases from V and 0 bases from J, the junction contained 9 bases not matched to a gene. The CDR3 covers 19 residues. The germline gives CDR1 LGHNA, CDR2 YNFKEQ.

This clonotype came up many times. The rearrangement joins TRBV5-5 to TRBJ2-1; D unclear. The germline V and J ends were trimmed by 0 bases and 0 bases, with 7 bases remaining between them. The CDR3 is made up of 15 amino acids. The germline V gene encodes CDR1 SGHKS and CDR2 YYEKEE (reference sequence). This CDR3 is CASSLVLISYNEQFF. The CDR3 DNA reads TGTGCCAGCAGCTTGGTCCTAATCTCCTACAATGAGCAGTTCTTC.

This chain links TRBV29-1 with TRBJ1-6; TRBD1 agrees at 9 bases. V lost 6 bases to trimming and J lost 6 bases; unmatched junction nucleotides: 3. The CDR3 loop spans 13 amino acids. CDR1 and CDR2 from the germline V gene are SQVTM and ANQGSEA. CDR3 nucleotides: TGCAGCGTCACGACAGGGGGTAATTCACCCCTCCACTTT. It encodes CSVTTGGNSPLHF. Drawing the rest from reference TRBV29-1 and TRBJ1-6, the complete variable domain is SAVISQKPSRDICQRGTSLTIQCQVDSQVTMMFWYRQQPGQSLTLIATANQGSEATYESGFVIDKFPISRPNLTFSTLTVSNMSPEDSSIYLCSVTTGGNSPLHFGNGTRLTVT.

As to this clonotype: Relative to the germline gene, one junction end is altered; a read error may explain this. The chain links TRBV7-3 to TRBJ2-2; D possibly matches TRBD1 or TRBD2 (6 bases each). This CDR3 has 18 residues. The germline V gene has CDR1 SGHTA and CDR2 FQGTGA. This chain's CDR3 is CASSLIGAGGLNNGELFF. The CDR3 DNA is TGTGCCAGCAGCTTAATAGGGGCCGGGGGCTTGAACAACGGGGAGCTGTTTTTT.

This clonotype was observed at least ten times. The chain links TRBV29-1 to TRBJ2-3; 8 nucleotides align to TRBD2. The CDR3 consists of 16 residues. V trimming: 4 bases; J trimming: 0 bases; junction bases outside the gene matches: 9. Per the germline V gene, CDR1 is SQVTM and CDR2 is ANQGSEA. For the CDR3, the DNA is TGCAGCGTTGTGTATGGGGCTAGCGGGAGCACAGATACGCAGTATTTT. It codes for CSVVYGASGSTDTQYF.

This clonotype has at least ten counts. This chain links TRBV10-3 with TRBJ2-2; 8 bases are a match to TRBD2. The ends lost 0 bases at V and 3 bases at J; junction bases unmatched: 0. This CDR3 contains 15 residues. Germline V lookup: CDR1 ENHRY, CDR2 SYGVKD. The CDR3 spells CAISESSGDTGELFF. DNA of the CDR3: TGTGCCATCAGTGAGTCTAGCGGGGACACCGGGGAGCTGTTTTTT.

This clonotype appeared many times. The V call is TRBV7-9, the J call TRBJ1-2, with D uncertain. Germline lookup yields CDR1 SEHNR and CDR2 FQNEAQ (reference sequence). The CDR3 runs 11 residues. V lost 7 bases to trimming and J lost 6 bases, with 9 bases between them. CDR3: CASNPTNGYTF. The DNA of the CDR3 is TGTGCCAGCAACCCCACTAATGGCTACACCTTC.

V usage is TRBV5-6 and J usage is TRBJ2-7, with D tentatively TRBD1 (6 bases). This CDR3 spans 12 amino acids. Trimming removed 9 bases at V and 2 bases at J, with 12 bases between. Germline CDR1 is SGHDT and CDR2 is YYEEEE. Here the CDR3 reads CAIDGQTYEQYF. In nucleotides, the CDR3 is TGTGCCATCGACGGACAGACCTACGAGCAGTACTTC.

This clonotype was seen more than once but under ten times. The chain combines TRBV7-3 with TRBJ2-1; D may be TRBD2 (5 bases). The V gene's germline CDR1 is SGHTA and CDR2 FQGTGA. V was shortened by 5 bases and J by 3 bases, with 14 bases between the two germline ends. There are 15 residues in the CDR3. The CDR3 DNA reads as TGTGCCAGCAGCGCCGGGAAATTCGGCTACAATGAGCAGTTCTTC. It encodes CASSAGKFGYNEQFF.

The rearrangement uses TRBV20-1 and TRBJ2-5; D not certain. This CDR3 has 14 residues. Germline values: CDR1 DFQATT, CDR2 SNEGSKA (reference sequence). Trimming removed 0 bases at V and 5 bases at J, with 13 bases between. The DNA of the CDR3 is TGCAGTGCTAGAGATCGACGGATTGGGGAGACCCAGTACTTC. Translated: CSARDRRIGETQYF.

This clonotype was recorded a few times. This chain links TRBV6-1 with TRBJ2-7; a weak D match, TRBD1 (6 bases). The CDR3 has 15 amino acids. Trimming removed 5 bases at V and 4 bases at J, with 18 bases between. Germline V lookup: CDR1 MNHNS, CDR2 SASEGT. CDR3 residues: CASSTLGQLKYEQYF. In DNA, the CDR3 is TGTGCCAGCAGTACCCTAGGACAGTTAAAGTACGAGCAGTACTTC.

The chain recombines TRBV11-2 with TRBJ2-2, with TRBD2 matching over 7 bases. V shed 3 bases, J shed 0 bases, and the junction held 7 bases outside the gene matches. Germline V gene data show CDR1 as SGHAT and CDR2 as FQNNGV. There are 17 residues in the CDR3. CDR3 sequence: CASSFGPGRANTGELFF. The CDR3, as DNA: TGTGCCAGCAGCTTTGGCCCTGGGAGGGCGAACACCGGGGAGCTGTTTTTT.

This clonotype showed up many times. J is TRBJ2-5 and V is TRBV4-1, with 14 nucleotides matching TRBD2. The CDR3 sequence is 17 residues long. Germline CDR1 reads MGHRA; CDR2 reads YSYEKL. Trimming took 4 bases from V and 5 from J; bases not matched to a gene: 9. The CDR3 loop reads CASSLGLAGGPGETQYF. CDR3 DNA: TGCGCCAGCAGCCTCGGACTAGCGGGGGGACCCGGGGAGACCCAGTACTTC.

The rearrangement uses TRBV28 and TRBJ2-5; 12 bases map to TRBD1. Looked up from germline, CDR1 is MDHEN and CDR2 is SYDVKM. J lost 2 bases, V lost 2 bases, and 15 bases had no gene match. This CDR3 region has 20 residues. The CDR3 DNA reads TGTGCCAGCAGTTTAAGCCTTCAGTCGGGACAGGGGGCCTGGCAAGAGACCCAGTACTTC. Protein product: CASSLSLQSGQGAWQETQYF.

This clonotype was observed many times. The rearrangement uses TRBV6-5 and TRBJ2-7; D unclear. This CDR3 is built from 11 residues. The ends were cut back, 1 base at V and 5 bases at J, with 3 bases in the middle. Germline CDR1 reads MNHEY; CDR2 reads SVGAGI. CDR3 in DNA: TGTGCCAGCAGTTACTTAAACGAGCAGTACTTC. Translation: CASSYLNEQYF.

This clonotype was seen many times. The chain employs TRBV10-3 and TRBJ1-5; a weak D match, TRBD1 (6 bases). The CDR3 extends over 13 amino acids. Germline lookup yields CDR1 ENHRY and CDR2 SYGVKD. The V end was cut by 4 bases, the J end by 7 bases, with 11 bases between. The CDR3 DNA sequence: TGTGCCATCAGTGCAACAGGGACCCAGCCCCAGCATTTT. It codes for CAISATGTQPQHF.

This clonotype was recorded at least ten times. J is TRBJ1-5 and V is TRBV11-2, with D uncertain. Germline V CDR1 and CDR2: SGHAT, FQNNGV. Between the trimmed V and J ends, which lost 1 base and 0 bases, there was a span of 13 bases. CDR3 size: 17 residues. CDR3 bases: TGTGCCAGCAGCTTAGGTCTCTACATCTATAGCAATCAGCCCCAGCATTTT. Translated: CASSLGLYIYSNQPQHF. Based on the CDR3 plus reference TRBV11-2 and TRBJ1-5, the full variable domain is EAGVAQSPRYKIIEKRQSVAFWCNPISGHATLYWYQQILGQGPKLLIQFQNNGVVDDSQLPKDRFSAERLKGVDSTLKIQPAKLEDSAVYLCASSLGLYIYSNQPQHFGDGTRLSIL.

This clonotype was seen a few times. This chain connects TRBV14 to TRBJ1-4; D gene ambiguous. The V end lost 1 base, the J end lost 8 bases, and 14 bases lay between the germline ends. The CDR3 runs 15 residues. Germline V gene lookup returns CDR1 SGHDN and CDR2 FVKESK. CDR3 sequence (DNA): TGTGCCAGCAGCCAAGGAAACCACAAAGGGGAAAAACTGTTTTTT. Translation: CASSQGNHKGEKLFF.

This chain connects TRBV4-1 to TRBJ1-5; D is undetermined. V gave up 0 bases and J gave up 2 bases, with 11 bases separating them. Germline CDR1 is MGHRA and CDR2 is YSYEKL. The CDR3 runs 16 residues. For the CDR3, the DNA is TGCGCCAGCAGCCAAGATGGGTCAGGCCGCAATCAGCCCCAGCATTTT. Translation: CASSQDGSGRNQPQHF.

The table lists this clonotype with a few counts. The V gene is TRBV13, the J gene TRBJ1-1; D is unclear. Germline CDR1 PRHDT, CDR2 FYEKMQ (reference sequence). Deletions cut 5 bases from V and 5 bases from J, with 9 bases between. The CDR3 is 12 residues long. The CDR3 protein is CASSARRTEAFF. In nucleotides, the CDR3 is TGTGCCAGCAGCGCCCGTAGGACTGAAGCTTTCTTT. The variable domain in full, with the rest retrieved from reference TRBV13 and TRBJ1-1, is AAGVIQSPRHLIKEKRETATLKCYPIPRHDTVYWYQQGPGQDPQFLISFYEKMQSDKGSIPDRFSAQQFSDYHSELNMSSLELGDSALYFCASSARRTEAFFGQGTRLTVV.

This clonotype occurred a few times. The chain has TRBV21-1 and TRBJ1-1. TRBV21-1 has pseudogene status. There are 17 residues in the CDR3. The CDR3 DNA follows: TGTGCCAGCAGCAAAGTACTGTATCGGTATATGAACACTGAAGCTTTCTTT. Its protein product is CASSKVLYRYMNTEAFF.

At least ten counts were recorded for this clonotype. The chain has TRBV10-3 and TRBJ2-5, with TRBD2 matching over 10 bases. Germline V gives CDR1 ENHRY, CDR2 SYGVKD. The CDR3 loop spans 14 amino acids. V shed 6 bases and J 5 bases; nucleotides not matched to a gene: 6. CDR3: CAISLAGALETQYF. The CDR3 nucleotides are TGTGCCATCAGCCTAGCGGGAGCTCTGGAGACCCAGTACTTC.

This clonotype has ten or more counts. V is TRBV11-2 and J is TRBJ2-7, with TRBD1 matching 10 bases. Trimming cost V 1 base and J 3 bases; bases outside gene matches: 6. Germline-derived CDR1 and CDR2 are SGHAT and FQNNGV. There are 16 residues in the CDR3. The CDR3 coding sequence is TGTGCCAGCAGCTTAGGGGACAGGGGTGCATTCTACGAGCAGTACTTC. Translating it yields CASSLGDRGAFYEQYF. The whole variable domain, filled in from reference TRBV11-2 and TRBJ2-7, reads EAGVAQSPRYKIIEKRQSVAFWCNPISGHATLYWYQQILGQGPKLLIQFQNNGVVDDSQLPKDRFSAERLKGVDSTLKIQPAKLEDSAVYLCASSLGDRGAFYEQYFGPGTRLTVT.